A single T cell receptor beta chain is shown here with its context. This CDR3 is built from 14 residues. V lost 5 bases, J lost 3 bases, and 13 bases lay in between. Germline CDR1 PRHDT, CDR2 FYEKMQ (reference sequence). This specimen comes from a study of OX40 agonist ivuxolimab in advanced cancers. The assay was immunoSEQ multiplex PCR, and TCRdb's table has in-frame clones only and misses some. The repertoire holds some 86,000 clones, with roughly 89% as singletons. The receptor was derived from an adult with an advanced solid tumor such as melanoma, head and neck, liver or kidney cancer. The rearrangement uses TRBV13 and TRBJ2-5; D perhaps matches TRBD2 (5 bases). Sample: CD4+ or CD8+ T cells sorted from blood, taken in a trial of the OX40 agonist ivuxolimab. CDR3: CASSPRTGEETQYF. The CDR3, as DNA: TGTGCCAGCAGCCCACGGACTGGGGAAGAGACCCAGTACTTC. The variable domain in full, completed from reference TRBV13 and TRBJ2-5, reads AAGVIQSPRHLIKEKRETATLKCYPIPRHDTVYWYQQGPGQDPQFLISFYEKMQSDKGSIPDRFSAQQFSDYHSELNMSSLELGDSALYFCASSPRTGEETQYFGPGTRLLVL.